Listed here are 2 T cell receptor beta chains from one sample, sequenced in a study of shared clonotypes between healthy human individuals. Here immunoSEQ multiplex PCR was the method, and the copy in TCRdb shows in-frame clones only, minus some. The data hold about 490,000 clones, with roughly four fifths observed a single time. Sequenced: PBMCs. These receptors came from a middle-aged woman in good health. Some clones in this sample may be carry-over from other donors' samples.

This chain joins TRBV11-2 and TRBJ2-7; D perhaps matches TRBD2 (5 bases). The V gene lost 1 base and the J gene lost 5 bases, with 12 bases spanning the gap. This CDR3 is 14 amino acids long. CDR1 is SGHAT, CDR2 FQNNGV, per germline. The CDR3 DNA reads TGTGCCAGCAGCTTAGCGCTGCGGGCCAACGAGCAGTACTTC. Its translation: CASSLALRANEQYF.

This chain connects TRBV18 to TRBJ2-7; 9 positions match TRBD2. The germline gives CDR1 KGHSH, CDR2 LQKENI. J was trimmed by 6 bases and V by 4 bases; bases with no gene match: 7. This CDR3 region has 14 residues. The CDR3 loop is CASSQLAGVGEQYF. The CDR3 DNA is TGTGCCAGCTCACAATTAGCGGGAGTCGGCGAGCAGTACTTC. Full variable domain (missing parts from reference TRBV18 and TRBJ2-7): NAGVMQNPRHLVRRRGQEARLRCSPMKGHSHVYWYRQLPEEGLKFMVYLQKENIIDESGMPKERFSAEFPKEGPSILRIQQVVRGDSAAYFCASSQLAGVGEQYFGPGTRLTVT.